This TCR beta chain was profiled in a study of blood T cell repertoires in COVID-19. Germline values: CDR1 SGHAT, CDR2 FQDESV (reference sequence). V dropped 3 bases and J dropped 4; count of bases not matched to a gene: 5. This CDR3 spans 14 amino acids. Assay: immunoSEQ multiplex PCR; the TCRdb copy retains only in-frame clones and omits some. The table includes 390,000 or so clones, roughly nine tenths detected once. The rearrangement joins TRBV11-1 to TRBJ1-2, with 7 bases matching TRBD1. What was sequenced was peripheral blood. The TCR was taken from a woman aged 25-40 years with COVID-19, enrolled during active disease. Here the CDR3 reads CASSFGDRGYGYTF. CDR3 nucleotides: TGTGCCAGCAGCTTTGGGGACAGAGGCTATGGCTACACCTTC.